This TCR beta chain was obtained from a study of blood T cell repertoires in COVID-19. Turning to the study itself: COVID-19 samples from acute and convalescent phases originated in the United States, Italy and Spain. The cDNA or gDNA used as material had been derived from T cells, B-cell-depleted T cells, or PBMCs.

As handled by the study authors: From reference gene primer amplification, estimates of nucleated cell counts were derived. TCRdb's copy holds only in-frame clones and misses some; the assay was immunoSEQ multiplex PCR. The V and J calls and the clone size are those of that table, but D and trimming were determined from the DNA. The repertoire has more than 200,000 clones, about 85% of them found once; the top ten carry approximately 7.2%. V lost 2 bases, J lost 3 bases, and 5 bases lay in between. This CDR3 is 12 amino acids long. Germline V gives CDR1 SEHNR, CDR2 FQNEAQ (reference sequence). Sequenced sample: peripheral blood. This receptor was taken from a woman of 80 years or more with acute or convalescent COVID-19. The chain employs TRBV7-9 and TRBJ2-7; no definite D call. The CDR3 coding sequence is TGTGCCAGCAGCTTAACCAGCTACGAGCAGTACTTC. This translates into CASSLTSYEQYF.